The clone carrying this TCR beta chain has a count of ten or more. These data come from a study of low-dose radiotherapy and immunotherapy resistance in tumors. Primers targeting TRAV and TRBV primed first-strand cDNA, covering alpha and beta chains. With a constant-region primer and a V-primer adapter, TCRs were subjected to around 20 PCR cycles of amplification. With in vitro transcription, the isolated mRNA was amplified. TCRdb reanalysed the reads using MiXCR and keeps one entry per CDR3 protein. The table records approximately 89,000 distinct CDR3 sequences, approximately 17% of them present only once. This CDR3 contains 14 residues. Germline V lookup: CDR1 SQVTM, CDR2 ANQGSEA. Trimming at V came to 5 bases and at J to 6 bases, leaving 3 bases not matched to a gene. Time point meaning: before trial treatment.

This sequence joins TRBV29-1 and TRBJ2-2, with 13 nucleotides matching TRBD2. Sequenced here: PBMCs, sampled before treatment. The sequence was collected from a male donor with prostate cancer. The CDR3 DNA follows: TGCAGCGTTAGGACTAGCGGGGGTCCCGGGGAGCTGTTTTTT. It yields the protein CSVRTSGGPGELFF.